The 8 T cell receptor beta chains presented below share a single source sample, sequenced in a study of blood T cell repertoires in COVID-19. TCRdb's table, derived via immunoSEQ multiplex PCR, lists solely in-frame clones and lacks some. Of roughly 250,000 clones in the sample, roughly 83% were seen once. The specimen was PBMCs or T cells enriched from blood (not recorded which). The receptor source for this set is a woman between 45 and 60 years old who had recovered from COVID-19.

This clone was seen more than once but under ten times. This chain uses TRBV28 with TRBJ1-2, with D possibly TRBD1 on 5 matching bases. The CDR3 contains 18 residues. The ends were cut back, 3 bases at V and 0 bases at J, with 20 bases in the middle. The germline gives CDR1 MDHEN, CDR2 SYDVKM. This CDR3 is CASSFIRGGKEANYGYTF. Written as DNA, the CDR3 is TGTGCCAGCAGTTTTATAAGGGGCGGTAAGGAAGCTAACTATGGCTACACCTTC.

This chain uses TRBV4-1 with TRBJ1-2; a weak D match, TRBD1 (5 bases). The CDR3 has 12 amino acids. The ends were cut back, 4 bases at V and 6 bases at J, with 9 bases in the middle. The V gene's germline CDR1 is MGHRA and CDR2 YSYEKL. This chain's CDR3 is CASSPRGDGYTF. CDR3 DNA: TGCGCCAGCAGCCCGCGGGGGGATGGCTACACCTTC.

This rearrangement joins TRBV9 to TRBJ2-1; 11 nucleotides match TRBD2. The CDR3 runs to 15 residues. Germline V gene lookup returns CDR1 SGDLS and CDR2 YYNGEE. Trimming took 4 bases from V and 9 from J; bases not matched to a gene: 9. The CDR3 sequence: CASSSQLAGVGEQFF. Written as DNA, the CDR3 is TGTGCCAGCAGCTCCCAACTAGCGGGAGTCGGTGAGCAGTTCTTC.

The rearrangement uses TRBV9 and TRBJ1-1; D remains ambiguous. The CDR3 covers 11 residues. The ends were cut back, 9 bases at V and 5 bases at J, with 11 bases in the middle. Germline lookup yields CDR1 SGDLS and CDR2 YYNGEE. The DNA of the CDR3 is TGTGCCACAAAGAGTATGACTGAAGCTTTCTTT. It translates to CATKSMTEAFF.

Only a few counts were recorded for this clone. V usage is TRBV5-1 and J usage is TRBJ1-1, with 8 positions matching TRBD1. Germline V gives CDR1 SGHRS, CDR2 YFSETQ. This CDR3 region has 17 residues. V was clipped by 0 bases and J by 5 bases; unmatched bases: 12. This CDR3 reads CASSLAIIGQGSTEAFF. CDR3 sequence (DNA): TGCGCCAGCAGCTTGGCTATCATAGGACAGGGATCAACTGAAGCTTTCTTT. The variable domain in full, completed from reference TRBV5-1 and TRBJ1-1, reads KAGVTQTPRYLIKTRGQQVTLSCSPISGHRSVSWYQQTPGQGLQFLFEYFSETQRNKGNFPGRFSGRQFSNSRSEMNVSTLELGDSALYLCASSLAIIGQGSTEAFFGQGTRLTVV.

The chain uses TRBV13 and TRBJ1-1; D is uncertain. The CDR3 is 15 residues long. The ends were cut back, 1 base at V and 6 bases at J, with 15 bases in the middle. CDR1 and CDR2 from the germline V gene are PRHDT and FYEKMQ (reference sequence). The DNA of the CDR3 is TGTGCCAGCAGCTTAGTCAGGAAGATTAGGCCTGAAGCTTTCTTT. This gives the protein CASSLVRKIRPEAFF. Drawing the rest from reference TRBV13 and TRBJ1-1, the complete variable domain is AAGVIQSPRHLIKEKRETATLKCYPIPRHDTVYWYQQGPGQDPQFLISFYEKMQSDKGSIPDRFSAQQFSDYHSELNMSSLELGDSALYFCASSLVRKIRPEAFFGQGTRLTVV.

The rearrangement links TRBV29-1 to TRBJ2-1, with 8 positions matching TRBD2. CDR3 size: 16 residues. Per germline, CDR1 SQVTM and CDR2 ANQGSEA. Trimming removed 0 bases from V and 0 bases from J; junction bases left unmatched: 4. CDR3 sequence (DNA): TGCAGCGTTGAAGATAGCGGGAAAAGCTCCTACAATGAGCAGTTCTTC. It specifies CSVEDSGKSSYNEQFF.

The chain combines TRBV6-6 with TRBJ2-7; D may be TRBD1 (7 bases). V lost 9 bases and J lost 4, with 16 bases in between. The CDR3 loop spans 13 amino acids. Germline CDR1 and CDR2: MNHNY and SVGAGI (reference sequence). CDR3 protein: CASRQGGSYEQYF. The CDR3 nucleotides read TGTGCCAGTAGGCAGGGGGGCTCGTACGAGCAGTACTTC.